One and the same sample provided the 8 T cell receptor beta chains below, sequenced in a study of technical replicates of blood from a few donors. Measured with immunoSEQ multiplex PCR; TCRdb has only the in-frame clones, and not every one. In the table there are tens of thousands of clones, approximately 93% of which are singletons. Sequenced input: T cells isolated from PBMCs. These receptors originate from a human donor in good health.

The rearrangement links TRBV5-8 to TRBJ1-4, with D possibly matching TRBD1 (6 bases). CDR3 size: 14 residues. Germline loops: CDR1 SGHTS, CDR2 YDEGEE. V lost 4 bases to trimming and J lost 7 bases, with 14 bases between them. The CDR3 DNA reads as TGTGCCAGCAGCCCGAGGGGGTACGGTGAAAAACTGTTTTTT. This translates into CASSPRGYGEKLFF. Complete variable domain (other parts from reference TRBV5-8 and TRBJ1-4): EAGVTQSPTHLIKTRGQQATLRCSPISGHTSVYWYQQALGLGLQFLLWYDEGEERNRGNFPPRFSGRQFPNYSSELNVNALELEDSALYLCASSPRGYGEKLFFGSGTQLSVL.

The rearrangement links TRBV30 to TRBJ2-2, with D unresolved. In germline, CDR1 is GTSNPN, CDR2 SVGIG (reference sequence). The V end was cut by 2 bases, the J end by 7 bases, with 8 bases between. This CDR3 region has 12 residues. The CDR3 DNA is TGTGCCTGGAGTCCAGTGTACGGGGAGCTGTTTTTT. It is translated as CAWSPVYGELFF.

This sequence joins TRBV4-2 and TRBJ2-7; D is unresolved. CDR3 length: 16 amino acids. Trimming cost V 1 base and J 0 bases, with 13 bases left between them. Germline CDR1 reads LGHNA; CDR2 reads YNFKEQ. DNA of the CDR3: TGTGCCAGCAGCCAAGCCATCAGACTTGGCTCCTACGAGCAGTACTTC. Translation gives CASSQAIRLGSYEQYF.

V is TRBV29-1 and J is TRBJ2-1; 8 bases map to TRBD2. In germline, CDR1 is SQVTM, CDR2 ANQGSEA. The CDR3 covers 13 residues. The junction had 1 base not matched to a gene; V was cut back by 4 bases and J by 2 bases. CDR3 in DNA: TGCAGCGTTGCGGGGGGGACCTACAATGAGCAGTTCTTC. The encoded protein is CSVAGGTYNEQFF.

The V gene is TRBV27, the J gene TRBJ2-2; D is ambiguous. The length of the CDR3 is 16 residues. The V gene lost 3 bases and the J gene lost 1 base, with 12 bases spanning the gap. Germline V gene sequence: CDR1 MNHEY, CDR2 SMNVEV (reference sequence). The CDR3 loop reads CASSFGAYLNTGELFF. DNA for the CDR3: TGTGCCAGCAGTTTCGGTGCATATTTGAACACCGGGGAGCTGTTTTTT.

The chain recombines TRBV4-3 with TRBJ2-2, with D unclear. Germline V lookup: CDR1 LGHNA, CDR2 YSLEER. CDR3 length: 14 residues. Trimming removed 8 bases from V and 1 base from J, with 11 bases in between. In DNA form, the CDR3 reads TGCGCCAGCGGCTTTTTGGTGAACACCGGGGAGCTGTTTTTT. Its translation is CASGFLVNTGELFF.

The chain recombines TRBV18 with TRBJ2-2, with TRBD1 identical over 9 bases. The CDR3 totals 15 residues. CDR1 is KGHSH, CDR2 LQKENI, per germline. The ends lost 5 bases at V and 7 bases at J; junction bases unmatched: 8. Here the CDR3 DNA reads TGTGCCAGCTCAAGTCGACAGGGGGAAATCGGGGAGCTGTTTTTT. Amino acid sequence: CASSSRQGEIGELFF.

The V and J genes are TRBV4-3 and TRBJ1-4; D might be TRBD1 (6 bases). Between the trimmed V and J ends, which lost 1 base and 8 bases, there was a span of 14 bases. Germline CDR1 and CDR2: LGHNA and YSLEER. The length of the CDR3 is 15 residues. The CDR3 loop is CASSQVYREWEKLFF. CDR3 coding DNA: TGCGCCAGCAGCCAAGTATACAGGGAATGGGAAAAACTGTTTTTT.